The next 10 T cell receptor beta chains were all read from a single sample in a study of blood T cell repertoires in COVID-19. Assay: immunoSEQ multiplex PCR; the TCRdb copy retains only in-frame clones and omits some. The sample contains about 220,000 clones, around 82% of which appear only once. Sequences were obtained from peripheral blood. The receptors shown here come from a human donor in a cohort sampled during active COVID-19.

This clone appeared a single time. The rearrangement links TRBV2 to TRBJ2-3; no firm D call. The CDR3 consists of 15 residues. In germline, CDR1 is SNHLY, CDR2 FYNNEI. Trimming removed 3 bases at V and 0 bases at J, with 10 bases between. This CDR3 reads CASSDWAASTDTQYF. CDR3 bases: TGTGCCAGCAGTGATTGGGCAGCTAGCACAGATACGCAGTATTTT.

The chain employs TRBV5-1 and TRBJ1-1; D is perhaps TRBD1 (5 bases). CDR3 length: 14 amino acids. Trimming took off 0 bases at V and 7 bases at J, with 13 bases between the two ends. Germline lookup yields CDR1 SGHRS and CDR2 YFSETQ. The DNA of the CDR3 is TGCGCCAGCAGCTTGGACGGGCTCGGGGGTGAAGCTTTCTTT. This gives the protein CASSLDGLGGEAFF.

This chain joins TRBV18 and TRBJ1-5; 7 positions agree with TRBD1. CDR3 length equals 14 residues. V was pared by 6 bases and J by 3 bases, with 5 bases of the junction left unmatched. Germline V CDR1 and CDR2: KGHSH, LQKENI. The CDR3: CASSLGQDNQPQHF. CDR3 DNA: TGTGCCAGCTCCCTCGGACAGGACAATCAGCCCCAGCATTTT.

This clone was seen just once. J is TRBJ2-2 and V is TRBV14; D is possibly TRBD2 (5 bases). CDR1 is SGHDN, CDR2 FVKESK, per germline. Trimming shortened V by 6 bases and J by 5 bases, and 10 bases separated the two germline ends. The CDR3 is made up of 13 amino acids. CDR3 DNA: TGTGCCAGCAGTCCCACGGGGACCGGGGAGCTGTTTTTT. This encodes CASSPTGTGELFF.

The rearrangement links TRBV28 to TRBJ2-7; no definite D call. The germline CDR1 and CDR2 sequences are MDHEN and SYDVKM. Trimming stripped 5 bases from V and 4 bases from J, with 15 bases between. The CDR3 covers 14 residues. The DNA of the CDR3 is TGTGCCAGCAGTCCCGCCCGAACAGAGTACGAGCAGTACTTC. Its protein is CASSPARTEYEQYF.

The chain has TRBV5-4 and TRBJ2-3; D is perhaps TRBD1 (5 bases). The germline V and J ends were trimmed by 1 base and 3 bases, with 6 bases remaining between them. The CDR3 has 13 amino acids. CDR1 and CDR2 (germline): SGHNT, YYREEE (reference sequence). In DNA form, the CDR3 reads TGTGCCAGCAGCTTGCAGGGTACAGATACGCAGTATTTT. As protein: CASSLQGTDTQYF.

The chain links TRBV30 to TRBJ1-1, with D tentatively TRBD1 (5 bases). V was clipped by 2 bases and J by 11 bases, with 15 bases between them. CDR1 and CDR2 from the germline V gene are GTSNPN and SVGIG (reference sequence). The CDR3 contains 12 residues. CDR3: CAWSWRDRAAFF. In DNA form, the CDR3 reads TGTGCCTGGAGTTGGCGGGACCGGGCGGCTTTCTTT.

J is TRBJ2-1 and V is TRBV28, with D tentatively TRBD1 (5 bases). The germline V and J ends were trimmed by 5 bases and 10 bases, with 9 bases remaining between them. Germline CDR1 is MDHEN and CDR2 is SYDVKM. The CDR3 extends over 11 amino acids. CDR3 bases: TGTGCCAGCAGTCTCCAGGGAGAGCAGTTCTTC. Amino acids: CASSLQGEQFF. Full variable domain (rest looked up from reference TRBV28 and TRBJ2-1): DVKVTQSSRYLVKRTGEKVFLECVQDMDHENMFWYRQDPGLGLRLIYFSYDVKMKEKGDIPEGYSVSREKKERFSLILESASTNQTSMYLCASSLQGEQFFGPGTRLTVL.

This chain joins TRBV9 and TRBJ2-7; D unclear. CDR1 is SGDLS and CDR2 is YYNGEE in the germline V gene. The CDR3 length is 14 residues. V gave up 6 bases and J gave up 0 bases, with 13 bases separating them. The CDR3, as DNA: TGTGCCAGCAATAACCGCGACTTCTCCTACGAGCAGTACTTC. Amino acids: CASNNRDFSYEQYF.

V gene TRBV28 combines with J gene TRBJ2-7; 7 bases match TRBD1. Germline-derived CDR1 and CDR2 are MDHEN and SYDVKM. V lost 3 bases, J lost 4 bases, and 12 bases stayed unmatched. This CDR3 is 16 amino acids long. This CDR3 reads CASSFPSRTGMYEQYF. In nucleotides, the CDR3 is TGTGCCAGCAGTTTCCCCTCCCGGACAGGAATGTACGAGCAGTACTTC.